A single sample gave rise to the 11 T cell receptor beta chains below, sequenced in a study of blood T cell repertoires in COVID-19. TCRdb's copy holds only in-frame clones and misses some; the assay was immunoSEQ multiplex PCR. The sample comprises around 50,000 clones, around 89% of which are singletons, and more than 2% rests with the top ten. Material: peripheral blood. These receptors were collected from a human donor in a cohort sampled during active COVID-19.

The chain couples TRBV2 to TRBJ1-4; D may be TRBD1 (5 bases). The CDR3 is made up of 15 amino acids. Germline V gene sequence: CDR1 SNHLY, CDR2 FYNNEI. Trimming removed 3 bases at V and 3 bases at J, with 11 bases between. CDR3 amino acids: CASSDIRGANEKLFF. The CDR3 DNA sequence: TGTGCCAGCAGTGATATCCGGGGGGCTAATGAAAAACTGTTTTTT. The full variable domain, rest sourced from reference TRBV2 and TRBJ1-4, is EPEVTQTPSHQVTQMGQEVILRCVPISNHLYFYWYRQILGQKVEFLVSFYNNEISEKSEIFDDQFSVERPDGSNFTLKIRSTKLEDSAMYFCASSDIRGANEKLFFGSGTQLSVL.

The chain joins TRBV4-3 to TRBJ1-2; no clear D gene. This CDR3 has 15 residues. V lost 1 base and J 2 bases, leaving 11 bases between the germline ends. CDR1 is LGHNA, CDR2 YSLEER, per germline. In DNA, the CDR3 is TGCGCCAGCAGCCAAGTCGGGAACACCAACTATGGCTACACCTTC. It codes for CASSQVGNTNYGYTF.

CDR3 sequence reads: CASSEEGVSNQPQHF. CDR3 coding DNA: TGTGCCAGCAGTGAAGAGGGGGTTAGCAATCAGCCCCAGCATTTT. The chain joins TRBV6-1 to TRBJ1-5, with D possibly being TRBD1 (6 bases). The germline V and J ends were trimmed by 1 base and 0 bases, with 7 bases remaining between them. Germline assignment: CDR1 MNHNS and CDR2 SASEGT. The length of the CDR3 is 15 residues.

This chain connects TRBV12-3 or TRBV12-4 to TRBJ1-1; the D is unclear. The CDR3 totals 13 residues. The V end was cut by 6 bases, the J end by 6 bases, with 14 bases between. The CDR3 DNA sequence: TGTGCCAGCAGCCTAGCGTTACGCGCTGAAGCTTTCTTT. It codes for CASSLALRAEAFF.

The chain couples TRBV28 to TRBJ1-1, with D maybe TRBD1 (5 bases). The germline gives CDR1 MDHEN, CDR2 SYDVKM. CDR3 size: 13 residues. Deletions cut 2 bases from V and 1 base from J, with 5 bases between. CDR3 sequence: CASSLQGNTEAFF. For the CDR3, the DNA is TGTGCCAGCAGTTTACAGGGGAACACTGAAGCTTTCTTT.

The chain couples TRBV2 to TRBJ1-1; D not certain. The V gene lost 6 bases and the J gene lost 3 bases, with 11 bases spanning the gap. The CDR3 is 13 amino acids. CDR1 and CDR2 from the germline V gene are SNHLY and FYNNEI. CDR3 sequence reads: CASRTKEDTEAFF. CDR3 nucleotides: TGTGCCAGCAGAACGAAGGAGGACACTGAAGCTTTCTTT. Together with reference TRBV2 and TRBJ1-1, the CDR3 gives the full variable domain: EPEVTQTPSHQVTQMGQEVILRCVPISNHLYFYWYRQILGQKVEFLVSFYNNEISEKSEIFDDQFSVERPDGSNFTLKIRSTKLEDSAMYFCASRTKEDTEAFFGQGTRLTVV.

The CDR3 loop reads CASSSPSGPYEQYF. In DNA, the CDR3 is TGTGCCAGCAGTTCCCCTAGCGGGCCCTACGAGCAGTACTTC. The J gene is TRBJ2-7, the V gene TRBV28; 8 bases are a match to TRBD2. V lost 4 bases, J lost 2 bases, and 4 bases stayed unmatched. The CDR3 sequence is 14 residues long. The V gene's germline CDR1 is MDHEN and CDR2 SYDVKM.

The V and J genes are TRBV12-5 and TRBJ1-4, with D possibly matching TRBD1 (6 bases). This CDR3 has 13 residues. Trimming pared 1 base from V and 8 bases from J, leaving 8 bases between. The germline gives CDR1 LGHNT, CDR2 FRNRAP. The CDR3: CASGLDRGEKLFF. The CDR3 region has the DNA TGTGCTAGTGGTTTGGATAGGGGGGAAAAACTGTTTTTT.

The chain is built from TRBV29-1 and TRBJ1-2; 9 nucleotides agree with TRBD1. The V and J ends lost 2 bases and 4 bases, in that order; junction bases with no gene match: 8. This CDR3 region has 15 residues. Germline loops: CDR1 SQVTM, CDR2 ANQGSEA. The CDR3 DNA reads as TGCAGCGTTGAACTACCGGGACAGGGAATCTATGGCTACACCTTC. It yields the protein CSVELPGQGIYGYTF.

The V gene is TRBV28, the J gene TRBJ1-5, with TRBD1 matching over 8 bases. The germline gives CDR1 MDHEN, CDR2 SYDVKM. V shed 6 bases and J 5 bases; nucleotides not matched to a gene: 3. This CDR3 region has 13 residues. The CDR3 bases are TGTGCCAGCAGGCAGGGGGCTTATCAGCCCCAGCATTTT. It yields the protein CASRQGAYQPQHF. Looking up the rest from reference TRBV28 and TRBJ1-5 gives the full variable domain: DVKVTQSSRYLVKRTGEKVFLECVQDMDHENMFWYRQDPGLGLRLIYFSYDVKMKEKGDIPEGYSVSREKKERFSLILESASTNQTSMYLCASRQGAYQPQHFGDGTRLSIL.

The chain combines TRBV25-1 with TRBJ1-6, with unresolved D. The CDR3 is 14 amino acids. With 0 bases removed from V and 9 bases from J, the gap between germline ends came to 9 bases. Looked up from germline, CDR1 is MGHDK and CDR2 is SYGVNS. The CDR3 loop is CASSEYGGFSPLHF. CDR3 nucleotides: TGTGCCAGCAGTGAATATGGCGGGTTTTCACCCCTCCACTTT.